This T cell receptor beta chain is from a study of T cell repertoires in cytomegalovirus infection. On the study more broadly: TCR beta signatures that were public indicated CMV infection and matching HLA type. Study findings and constraints: Cumulative public TCR beta family frequency identified CMV carriers with the relevant HLA.

One entry per CDR3 protein results from TCRdb running MiXCR on the reads. Among approximately 630,000 distinct CDR3 sequences listed, 20% to 25% were seen once. The V gene's germline CDR1 is MDHEN and CDR2 SYDVKM. This CDR3 contains 14 residues. The V end lost 5 bases, the J end lost 6 bases, and 14 bases lay between the germline ends. This clonotype was recorded at least ten times. Its antigen is still unknown. Sequencing was performed on CD8+ T cells from PBMCs. The source is a human donor in good health (CMV status not recorded). Some clones in this sample may be carry-over from other donors' samples. This chain links TRBV28 with TRBJ1-5; D is unclear. CDR3: CASSPYGRTQPQHF. The CDR3 DNA reads as TGTGCCAGCAGTCCATATGGGAGGACTCAGCCCCAGCATTTT.